These 21 T cell receptor beta chains came from one sample sequenced in a study of blood T cell repertoires in COVID-19. TCRdb's copy holds only in-frame clones and misses some; the assay was immunoSEQ multiplex PCR. The sample yields about 100,000 clones, more than 70% seen once. The sequencing input was peripheral blood. These receptors came from a human donor in a cohort sampled during active COVID-19.

This rearrangement joins TRBV3-1 (or the pseudogene TRBV3-2) to TRBJ2-1; TRBD2 aligns across 8 bases. Germline V CDR1 and CDR2: LGHDT, YNNKEL (reference sequence). This CDR3 contains 16 residues. Losses at the gene ends were 4 bases for V and 5 bases for J; bases not matched to a gene: 10. The CDR3 spells CASSPRLAGGNNEQFF. DNA of the CDR3: TGTGCCAGCAGCCCCCGACTGGCGGGGGGAAACAATGAGCAGTTCTTC.

The V gene is TRBV6-2 or TRBV6-3, the J gene TRBJ2-7; 8 bases match TRBD1. From germline, CDR1 is MNHEY and CDR2 SVGEGT. CDR3 size: 14 residues. J was trimmed by 6 bases and V by 2 bases; bases with no gene match: 6. DNA for the CDR3: TGTGCCAGCAGTTACCTAGGACAGGGAGGCGAGCAGTACTTC. Its protein is CASSYLGQGGEQYF.

This rearrangement joins TRBV3-1 (or the pseudogene TRBV3-2) to TRBJ1-5, with a tentative D call TRBD1 (5 bases). Trimming left V 6 bases short and J 1 base short, with 13 bases between. Per germline, CDR1 LGHDT and CDR2 YNNKEL (reference sequence). This CDR3 contains 15 residues. CDR3 sequence reads: CASSPGLQSNQPQHF. The CDR3 DNA is TGTGCCAGCAGTCCAGGGTTACAGAGCAATCAGCCCCAGCATTTT.

V gene TRBV2 combines with J gene TRBJ1-2, with TRBD1 matching over 10 bases. Germline trimming cut 6 bases from V and 8 bases from J; bases unmatched to any gene: 6. The CDR3 is 13 residues long. Germline V gene lookup returns CDR1 SNHLY and CDR2 FYNNEI. CDR3 DNA: TGTGCCAGCAGAAGGACAGGGGGAAGCGGCTACACCTTC. The encoded protein is CASRRTGGSGYTF.

The chain employs TRBV19 and TRBJ2-2; D is unresolved. The CDR3 runs to 14 residues. From germline, CDR1 is LNHDA and CDR2 SQIVND (reference sequence). V lost 5 bases and J lost 9, with 16 bases in between. CDR3 protein: CASSPGSLARELFF. The CDR3, as DNA: TGTGCCAGTAGTCCCGGGTCTCTGGCTAGGGAGCTGTTTTTT.

This rearrangement joins TRBV10-3 to TRBJ1-2; D perhaps matches TRBD1 (5 bases). This CDR3 is 13 amino acids long. Germline V gene sequence: CDR1 ENHRY, CDR2 SYGVKD. The V end lost 10 bases, the J end lost 2 bases, and 14 bases lay between the germline ends. Here the CDR3 reads CATLETENYGYTF. Here the CDR3 DNA reads TGTGCCACGTTGGAGACAGAAAACTATGGCTACACCTTC.

V usage is TRBV19 and J usage is TRBJ2-5; TRBD1 matches 9 bases. The CDR3 totals 15 residues. CDR1 and CDR2 from the germline V gene are LNHDA and SQIVND (reference sequence). V dropped 1 base and J dropped 5; count of bases not matched to a gene: 5. CDR3 coding DNA: TGTGCCAGTAGTATAGCCGGACAGGGGTGGGAGACCCAGTACTTC. It specifies CASSIAGQGWETQYF.

The chain couples TRBV5-5 to TRBJ1-3; D remains ambiguous. The germline V gene encodes CDR1 SGHKS and CDR2 YYEKEE (reference sequence). V lost 0 bases and J lost 3, with 7 bases in between. CDR3 length equals 14 residues. CDR3 loop: CASSLDGIGNTIYF. Here the CDR3 DNA reads TGTGCCAGCAGCTTGGACGGGATTGGAAACACCATATATTTT. The variable domain in full, completed from reference TRBV5-5 and TRBJ1-3, reads DAGVTQSPTHLIKTRGQQVTLRCSPISGHKSVSWYQQVLGQGPQFIFQYYEKEERGRGNFPDRFSARQFPNYSSELNVNALLLGDSALYLCASSLDGIGNTIYFGEGSWLTVV.

The J gene is TRBJ2-7, the V gene TRBV19, with a possible D match to TRBD1 (6 bases). Trimming cost V 1 base and J 2 bases, with 15 bases left between them. Germline V gene sequence: CDR1 LNHDA, CDR2 SQIVND (reference sequence). This CDR3 is 16 amino acids long. This CDR3 is CASSIGGPPTPYEQYF. In nucleotides, the CDR3 is TGTGCCAGTAGTATAGGGGGGCCACCGACACCCTACGAGCAGTACTTC.

V usage is TRBV5-1 and J usage is TRBJ1-3; 8 nucleotides align to TRBD1. After removal of 4 bases from V and 0 bases from J, the junction contained 6 bases not matched to a gene. This CDR3 contains 16 residues. The germline V gene has CDR1 SGHRS and CDR2 YFSETQ. The CDR3 spells CASSINRGSSGNTIYF. In DNA, the CDR3 is TGCGCCAGCAGCATAAACAGGGGGAGCTCTGGAAACACCATATATTTT.

This chain links TRBV24-1 with TRBJ2-2; 7 bases are shared with TRBD2. The CDR3 is 14 residues long. Losses at the gene ends were 5 bases for V and 3 bases for J; bases not matched to a gene: 2. CDR1 and CDR2 from the germline V gene are KGHDR and SFDVKD. Here the CDR3 DNA reads TGTGCCACCAGTGGGACTAGAGACACCGGGGAGCTGTTTTTT. Its protein product is CATSGTRDTGELFF.

This chain connects TRBV7-2 to TRBJ2-1; TRBD2 matches at 10 bases. CDR3 length equals 16 residues. Germline CDR1 and CDR2: SGHTA and FQGNSA. The ends lost 3 bases at V and 4 bases at J; junction bases unmatched: 6. The CDR3 region is CASSLASGGQYNEQFF. CDR3 DNA: TGTGCCAGCAGCTTGGCTAGCGGGGGCCAGTACAATGAGCAGTTCTTC. Looking up the rest from reference TRBV7-2 and TRBJ2-1 gives the full variable domain: GAGVSQSPSNKVTEKGKDVELRCDPISGHTALYWYRQSLGQGLEFLIYFQGNSAPDKSGLPSDRFSAERTGGSVSTLTIQRTQQEDSAVYLCASSLASGGQYNEQFFGPGTRLTVL.

This chain connects TRBV20-1 to TRBJ2-3; D is unresolved. CDR3 length equals 12 residues. V lost 3 bases to trimming and J lost 4 bases, with 8 bases between them. From germline, CDR1 is DFQATT and CDR2 SNEGSKA (reference sequence). The CDR3 here is CSASPAADTQYF. The CDR3 region has the DNA TGCAGTGCTAGTCCGGCGGCAGATACGCAGTATTTT.

V and J are TRBV6-5 and TRBJ2-1, with D perhaps matching TRBD1 (6 bases). The CDR3 is made up of 14 amino acids. Per the germline V gene, CDR1 is MNHEY and CDR2 is SVGAGI. Trimming removed 2 bases from V and 5 bases from J, with 10 bases in between. The CDR3 DNA reads as TGTGCCAGCAGTTACAAAACAGGGCACAATGAGCAGTTCTTC. This codes for CASSYKTGHNEQFF.

V gene TRBV3-1 (or the pseudogene TRBV3-2) combines with J gene TRBJ2-1, with D perhaps TRBD1 (6 bases). The CDR3 extends over 14 amino acids. Germline values: CDR1 LGHDT, CDR2 YNNKEL (reference sequence). V lost 7 bases and J lost 2, with 12 bases in between. Here the CDR3 reads CASTGQPPYNEQFF. The CDR3 coding sequence is TGTGCCAGCACAGGACAGCCTCCCTACAATGAGCAGTTCTTC.

The chain joins TRBV5-1 to TRBJ2-5; no firm D call. The CDR3 totals 14 residues. The ends were cut back, 1 base at V and 2 bases at J, with 9 bases in the middle. Looked up from germline, CDR1 is SGHRS and CDR2 is YFSETQ. The CDR3 here is CASSLWSDQETQYF. DNA of the CDR3: TGCGCCAGCAGCTTGTGGTCAGATCAAGAGACCCAGTACTTC.

The table lists this clone with a count of one. This chain joins TRBV7-2 and TRBJ2-7; TRBD2 matches 10 bases. The length of the CDR3 is 14 residues. The germline V gene encodes CDR1 SGHTA and CDR2 FQGNSA. The junction had 3 bases not matched to a gene; V was cut back by 3 bases and J by 4 bases. The CDR3 bases are TGTGCCAGCAGCTTCACTAGCGGGACTTACGAGCAGTACTTC. It encodes CASSFTSGTYEQYF. Using reference TRBV7-2 and TRBJ2-7 for the parts outside the CDR3, the full variable domain is GAGVSQSPSNKVTEKGKDVELRCDPISGHTALYWYRQSLGQGLEFLIYFQGNSAPDKSGLPSDRFSAERTGGSVSTLTIQRTQQEDSAVYLCASSFTSGTYEQYFGPGTRLTVT.

This chain connects TRBV2 to TRBJ2-7; D possibly corresponds to TRBD1 (7 bases). There are 13 residues in the CDR3. Germline V gene data show CDR1 as SNHLY and CDR2 as FYNNEI. Between the trimmed V and J ends, which lost 6 bases and 12 bases, there was a span of 21 bases. CDR3 in amino acids: CASRTRDSGGTYF. The CDR3 region has the DNA TGTGCCAGCAGGACTAGAGACTCAGGGGGGACGTACTTC.

The chain links TRBV27 to TRBJ1-1, with 12 bases that match TRBD1. The CDR3 has 14 residues. From germline, CDR1 is MNHEY and CDR2 SMNVEV (reference sequence). Unmatched junction bases numbered 4, after V lost 8 bases and J lost 3 bases. CDR3 protein: CASRDRGLYTEAFF. CDR3 bases: TGTGCCAGCCGGGACAGGGGGCTGTACACTGAAGCTTTCTTT.

V gene TRBV5-3 combines with J gene TRBJ2-1; D might be TRBD1 (5 bases). TRBV5-3 is an ORF, and what it does is uncertain. The CDR3 is 15 amino acids. V was trimmed by 1 base and J by 0 bases, leaving 8 bases between them. The DNA for the CDR3 is TGTGCCAGAAGCTTGAACCAGGGCTCCTACAATGAGCAGTTCTTC. As protein: CARSLNQGSYNEQFF.

V gene TRBV10-3 combines with J gene TRBJ2-1; 7 bases fit TRBD2. Germline-derived CDR1 and CDR2 are ENHRY and SYGVKD. The CDR3 covers 16 residues. The trim removed 4 bases at V and 10 bases at J, leaving 16 bases unmatched. For the CDR3, the DNA is TGTGCCATCAGTGGAACCGGGACTACGGACACGCTGGAGCAGTTCTTC. Its protein product is CAISGTGTTDTLEQFF.